The entry that follows covers one T cell receptor (beta chain) sequence. The antigen remains unidentified. Germline loops: CDR1 LNHDA, CDR2 SQIVND (reference sequence). Unmatched junction bases numbered 10, after V lost 4 bases and J lost 2 bases. This CDR3 contains 17 residues. The source of the sample is a study of chemoradiotherapy in HPV16-positive cancers. Points from the study as a whole: Non-HPV-specific T cells did not expand in tumors during treatment, whereas candidate HPV-specific clones and E7-related motifs did.

Repertoires were generated with immunoSEQ multiplex PCR, while TCRdb's copy carries only in-frame clones and drops some. The sample has approximately 1,000 clones, about 81% seen once. The sequences come from tumor tissue, collected from a patient who underwent chemoradiotherapy. The TCR originated in a human donor with HPV-associated anogenital cancer. The genes are TRBV19 and TRBJ2-2; 7 bases are a match to TRBD2. The CDR3 coding sequence is TGTGCCAGTAGTAAGGGAATTGGACTAGGCAACACCGGGGAGCTGTTTTTT. It codes for CASSKGIGLGNTGELFF.